Below are 14 T cell receptor beta chains sequenced from a single sample in a study of shared clonotypes between healthy human individuals. Sequencing was performed with immunoSEQ multiplex PCR; in TCRdb, only in-frame clones are kept and a portion is missing. The profile shows about 2.4 million clones, 85% to 95% of them singletons. Material: naive CD4+ T cells sorted from blood. As for subset: CD45RA+ positively selected. The source is a man aged 18 to 30 in good health.

The CDR3 nucleotides are TGTGCCAGCAGCCCCCGGGGGGCGGGGGGGCAGAGCGAGACCCAGTACTTC. This translates into CASSPRGAGGQSETQYF. The chain recombines TRBV7-9 with TRBJ2-5, with TRBD2 matching 9 bases. The germline V gene encodes CDR1 SEHNR and CDR2 FQNEAQ (reference sequence). The CDR3 totals 17 residues. J was trimmed by 5 bases and V by 5 bases; bases with no gene match: 15. Looking up the rest from reference TRBV7-9 and TRBJ2-5 gives the full variable domain: DTGVSQNPRHKITKRGQNVTFRCDPISEHNRLYWYRQTLGQGPEFLTYFQNEAQLEKSRLLSDRFSAERPKGSFSTLEIQRTEQGDSAMYLCASSPRGAGGQSETQYFGPGTRLLVL.

This clone was seen only a few times. The rearrangement uses TRBV5-1 and TRBJ2-3; 8 bases line up with TRBD2. V gave up 4 bases and J gave up 2 bases; unmatched junction bases: 3. Looked up from germline, CDR1 is SGHRS and CDR2 is YFSETQ. The CDR3 extends over 14 amino acids. CDR3 amino acids: CASSLSGATDTQYF. The DNA for the CDR3 is TGCGCCAGCAGCCTTAGCGGGGCCACAGATACGCAGTATTTT.

The chain joins TRBV5-1 to TRBJ1-6, with D possibly matching TRBD1 (6 bases). This CDR3 comprises 14 residues. Germline lookup yields CDR1 SGHRS and CDR2 YFSETQ. V lost 0 bases to trimming and J lost 10 bases, with 11 bases between them. This CDR3 reads CASSLELGGSPLHF. The CDR3 nucleotides read TGCGCCAGCAGCTTGGAATTGGGGGGCTCACCCCTCCACTTT.

The chain links TRBV30 to TRBJ2-2; D is uncertain. Trimming took 4 bases from V and 4 from J, leaving 10 bases between them. Germline values: CDR1 GTSNPN, CDR2 SVGIG (reference sequence). The CDR3 runs 13 residues. CDR3 coding DNA: TGTGCCTGGACCGTAGAGTTCACCGGGGAGCTGTTTTTT. Protein: CAWTVEFTGELFF. The full variable domain, its missing parts supplied by reference TRBV30 and TRBJ2-2, is SQTIHQWPATLVQPVGSPLSLECTVEGTSNPNLYWYRQAAGRGLQLLFYSVGIGQISSEVPQNLSASRPQDRQFILSSKKLLLSDSGFYLCAWTVEFTGELFFGEGSRLTVL.

The chain joins TRBV15 to TRBJ2-1; either TRBD1 or TRBD2 may supply D (6 bases each). Per the germline V gene, CDR1 is LNHNV and CDR2 is YYDKDF (reference sequence). This CDR3 region has 18 residues. The germline V and J ends were trimmed by 0 bases and 4 bases, with 19 bases remaining between them. CDR3 sequence reads: CATSRDRGTLATYNEQFF. The CDR3 coding sequence is TGTGCCACCAGCAGAGATCGGGGGACACTTGCAACATACAATGAGCAGTTCTTC.

The chain carries TRBV2 and TRBJ1-2; 8 nucleotides align to TRBD1. J lost 7 bases, V lost 5 bases, and 6 bases had no gene match. The germline V gene encodes CDR1 SNHLY and CDR2 FYNNEI. The CDR3 is 13 residues long. CDR3 bases: TGTGCCAGCAGTATACAGGGGGGGAGTGGCTACACCTTC. This codes for CASSIQGGSGYTF.

The chain couples TRBV6-5 to TRBJ2-3, with no clear D. Germline V CDR1 and CDR2: MNHEY, SVGAGI. The V gene lost 10 bases and the J gene lost 0 bases, with 5 bases spanning the gap. This CDR3 has 11 residues. The CDR3 protein is CAITSTDTQYF. The DNA for the CDR3 is TGTGCCATTACTAGCACAGATACGCAGTATTTT.

This chain links TRBV7-8 with TRBJ2-3; D gene unclear. CDR3 size: 13 residues. With 5 bases removed from V and 5 bases from J, the gap between germline ends came to 11 bases. The germline CDR1 and CDR2 sequences are SGHVS and FQNEAQ. In DNA, the CDR3 is TGTGCCAGCAGCCCCCGGTTCGAAGATACGCAGTATTTT. Its translation: CASSPRFEDTQYF.

The genes are TRBV10-1 and TRBJ2-3; TRBD1 matches 7 bases. The length of the CDR3 is 14 residues. V lost 6 bases, J lost 2 bases, and 5 bases stayed unmatched. In germline, CDR1 is WNHNN, CDR2 SYGVQD (reference sequence). CDR3 DNA: TGCGCCAGCAGCGGGACAGAGTCCACAGATACGCAGTATTTT. It is translated as CASSGTESTDTQYF.

The rearrangement links TRBV19 to TRBJ2-5; 10 positions match TRBD1. Germline V gives CDR1 LNHDA, CDR2 SQIVND (reference sequence). V was clipped by 4 bases and J by 5 bases; unmatched bases: 7. The CDR3 consists of 15 residues. CDR3 sequence: CASSTRQGARETQYF. DNA for the CDR3: TGTGCCAGTAGTACCAGACAGGGGGCGCGTGAGACCCAGTACTTC.

The chain carries TRBV6-5 and TRBJ1-1; D may be TRBD1 (6 bases). From germline, CDR1 is MNHEY and CDR2 SVGAGI. The CDR3 totals 13 residues. V was clipped by 7 bases and J by 1 base, with 10 bases between them. Here the CDR3 DNA reads TGTGCCAGCATCACGACAGGGAACACTGAAGCTTTCTTT. The encoded protein is CASITTGNTEAFF.

This chain joins TRBV18 and TRBJ1-2; D gene uncertain. Per germline, CDR1 KGHSH and CDR2 LQKENI. The CDR3 runs to 15 residues. V was cut by 0 bases and J by 8 bases, with 16 bases left in between. The CDR3 DNA reads TGTGCCAGCTCACCACCTTCCCAAAGGCAACGGGGCTACACCTTC. This translates into CASSPPSQRQRGYTF.

V is TRBV19 and J is TRBJ2-3; the D gene is possibly TRBD2 (5 bases). Germline values: CDR1 LNHDA, CDR2 SQIVND (reference sequence). V was shortened by 3 bases and J by 1 base, with 14 bases between the two germline ends. The CDR3 spans 16 residues. The chain's CDR3 is CASSMTGMAGTDTQYF. CDR3 in DNA: TGTGCCAGTAGTATGACGGGGATGGCTGGCACAGATACGCAGTATTTT.

A remark on this clone: This sample includes further DNA sequences coding for the same CDR3. The rearrangement joins TRBV19 to TRBJ2-7; either TRBD1 or TRBD2 may fit D (5 bases each). The V end was cut by 4 bases, the J end by 3 bases, with 10 bases between. Germline V gene data show CDR1 as LNHDA and CDR2 as SQIVND (reference sequence). CDR3 length equals 13 residues. Here the CDR3 reads CASSKGRGYEQYF. The CDR3 DNA follows: TGTGCCAGTAGTAAGGGACGGGGCTACGAGCAGTACTTC.